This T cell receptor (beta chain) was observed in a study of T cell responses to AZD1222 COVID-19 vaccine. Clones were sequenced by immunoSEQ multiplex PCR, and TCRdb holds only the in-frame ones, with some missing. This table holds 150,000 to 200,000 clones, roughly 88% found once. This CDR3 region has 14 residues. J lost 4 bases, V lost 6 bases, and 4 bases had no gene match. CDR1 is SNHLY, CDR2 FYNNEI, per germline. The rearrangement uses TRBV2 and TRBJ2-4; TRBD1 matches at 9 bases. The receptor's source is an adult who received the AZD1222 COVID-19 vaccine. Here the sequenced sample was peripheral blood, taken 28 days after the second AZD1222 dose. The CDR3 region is CASRVTGGKNIQYF. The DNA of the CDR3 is TGTGCCAGCAGGGTGACAGGGGGAAAAAACATTCAGTACTTC.